The 14 T cell receptor beta chains below were found in one sample sequenced in a study of OX40 agonist ivuxolimab in advanced cancers. Libraries were prepared through the immunoSEQ multiplex PCR assay. TCRdb mirrors the immuneACCESS table, restricted to in-frame sequences. Some clones are absent from its copies; in checked studies, under half trace to an unresolved V gene, and the reason for the others is unknown. This sample comprises 40,000 to 45,000 clones, roughly nine tenths of them detected only once. The top ten clones comprise about 4.7% of the sample. The sample here was CD4+ or CD8+ T cells sorted from blood, taken in a trial of the OX40 agonist ivuxolimab. All receptors come from an adult with an advanced solid tumor such as melanoma, head and neck, liver or kidney cancer.

The rearrangement joins TRBV6-5 to TRBJ2-7, with no clear D. The germline CDR1 and CDR2 sequences are MNHEY and SVGAGI. The V and J ends lost 10 bases and 3 bases respectively, with 10 bases between them. CDR3 size: 11 residues. The CDR3 spells CATQDFYEQYF. The CDR3 DNA follows: TGTGCCACCCAGGATTTCTACGAGCAGTACTTC.

The CDR3 spells CASKSVPGDTEAFF. CDR3 nucleotides: TGTGCCAGCAAATCGGTGCCGGGGGATACTGAAGCTTTCTTT. The chain couples TRBV27 to TRBJ1-1, with D possibly TRBD1 on 5 matching bases. V gave up 7 bases and J gave up 5 bases, with 17 bases separating them. Germline CDR1 is MNHEY and CDR2 is SMNVEV (reference sequence). The CDR3 is 14 amino acids.

V usage is TRBV21-1 and J usage is TRBJ1-1. TRBV21-1 is assigned pseudogene status. The CDR3 has 16 residues. The CDR3 loop is CASSPPRRPFNTEAFF. In nucleotides, the CDR3 is TGTGCCAGCAGCCCACCAAGGAGGCCTTTTAACACTGAAGCTTTCTTT.

V gene TRBV5-4 combines with J gene TRBJ1-4, with D possibly matching TRBD1 (5 bases). The CDR3 loop spans 15 amino acids. Germline V lookup: CDR1 SGHNT, CDR2 YYREEE (reference sequence). V shed 5 bases and J shed 7 bases, with 18 bases lying between them. CDR3 loop: CASSEKGTHREKLFF. The CDR3 bases are TGTGCCAGCAGTGAAAAAGGGACGCATCGTGAAAAACTGTTTTTT.

The rearrangement uses TRBV21-1 and TRBJ2-7. TRBV21-1 is noted as a pseudogene. There are 17 residues in the CDR3. CDR3 residues: CASSKGMGIVLPYEQYF. The CDR3, as DNA: TGTGCCAGCAGCAAAGGGATGGGGATTGTATTGCCCTACGAGCAGTACTTC.

The J gene is TRBJ2-1, the V gene TRBV5-5; TRBD2 aligns across 13 bases. This CDR3 comprises 17 residues. Germline V gene sequence: CDR1 SGHKS, CDR2 YYEKEE (reference sequence). V dropped 1 base and J dropped 6; count of bases not matched to a gene: 7. CDR3 coding DNA: TGTGCCAGCAGCTTGTCACTAGCGGGAGGGTTAGGCAATGAGCAGTTCTTC. As protein: CASSLSLAGGLGNEQFF.

This clone occurred once. The chain couples TRBV12-5 to TRBJ2-7; 12 bases are shared with TRBD2. The trim removed 1 base at V and 6 bases at J, leaving 4 bases unmatched. The CDR3 spans 15 residues. The germline CDR1 and CDR2 sequences are LGHNT and FRNRAP. The CDR3 sequence is CASGLGLAGGSEQYF. The CDR3 coding sequence is TGTGCTAGTGGTTTGGGGCTAGCGGGAGGGTCCGAGCAGTACTTC.

The chain employs TRBV7-2 and TRBJ2-7; 7 bases fit TRBD1. V lost 2 bases to trimming and J lost 5 bases; unmatched junction nucleotides: 6. Looked up from germline, CDR1 is SGHTA and CDR2 is FQGNSA. The CDR3 totals 14 residues. The CDR3 DNA follows: TGTGCCAGCAGCTTAAGGGGACAGCAGGACGAGCAGTACTTC. It specifies CASSLRGQQDEQYF.

The V call is TRBV6-1, the J call TRBJ2-7; D perhaps matches TRBD1 (5 bases). CDR3 length equals 13 residues. Germline V gene data show CDR1 as MNHNS and CDR2 as SASEGT. The V gene lost 3 bases and the J gene lost 5 bases, with 11 bases spanning the gap. DNA for the CDR3: TGTGCCAGCAGTGATCCAGGGAAGGACGAGCAGTACTTC. It yields the protein CASSDPGKDEQYF.

The CDR3 DNA follows: TGTGCCACGGAGTGGGGGGGCCTCTCCTACGAGCAGTACTTC. Translated: CATEWGGLSYEQYF. V usage is TRBV6-1 and J usage is TRBJ2-7; D may be TRBD2 (7 bases). This CDR3 is 14 amino acids long. With 10 bases removed from V and 0 bases from J, the gap between germline ends came to 16 bases. In germline, CDR1 is MNHNS, CDR2 SASEGT.

The rearrangement joins TRBV5-6 to TRBJ1-5; 8 nucleotides agree with TRBD1. The V gene's germline CDR1 is SGHDT and CDR2 YYEEEE. Trimming at V came to 4 bases and at J to 0 bases, leaving 12 bases not matched to a gene. The CDR3 sequence is 18 residues long. This chain's CDR3 is CASSLRTGQVHSNQPQHF. CDR3 nucleotides: TGTGCCAGCAGCCTACGGACAGGGCAAGTACATAGCAATCAGCCCCAGCATTTT.

The V and J genes are TRBV6-5 and TRBJ1-1; D remains ambiguous. Trimming cost V 5 bases and J 1 base, with 5 bases left between them. Germline CDR1 MNHEY, CDR2 SVGAGI. The CDR3 totals 12 residues. The CDR3: CASSRENTEAFF. The CDR3 nucleotides read TGTGCCAGCAGTCGGGAGAACACTGAAGCTTTCTTT.

The chain uses TRBV9 and TRBJ1-1, with D unclear. Trimming stripped 0 bases from V and 0 bases from J, with 9 bases between. The CDR3 loop spans 15 amino acids. Germline CDR1 is SGDLS and CDR2 is YYNGEE. CDR3 nucleotides: TGTGCCAGCAGCGTAGCTCACGACCTGAACACTGAAGCTTTCTTT. It is translated as CASSVAHDLNTEAFF.

The chain carries TRBV7-9 and TRBJ1-3, with D unresolved. This CDR3 has 12 residues. The V end was cut by 5 bases, the J end by 4 bases, with 6 bases between. Germline loops: CDR1 SEHNR, CDR2 FQNEAQ (reference sequence). For the CDR3, the DNA is TGTGCCAGCAGCGAACAGGGAAACACCATATATTTT. Its translation is CASSEQGNTIYF.